This passage covers 14 T cell receptor beta chains from one sample sequenced in a study of T-cell memory formation after mild COVID-19. Using its own MiXCR run on the 5' RACE reads, TCRdb lists one record per CDR3 protein. This table has nearly 110,000 distinct CDR3 sequences, 12% appearing once. Sequencing was done on a sample of PBMCs or a T cell subset sorted from them (not recorded which). The receptors stem from an adult woman who had mild COVID-19 (a few samples of this study predate the infection). Cell type and time point are not known.

This chain links TRBV20-1 with TRBJ2-1; 10 bases are shared with TRBD2. J was trimmed by 2 bases and V by 6 bases; bases with no gene match: 7. The CDR3 has 15 residues. The V gene's germline CDR1 is DFQATT and CDR2 SNEGSKA (reference sequence). The CDR3 DNA sequence: TGCAGTGCGTTGACTCTAGCGGGGGCCTACAATGAGCAGTTCTTC. Translation gives CSALTLAGAYNEQFF.

The chain employs TRBV18 and TRBJ2-2; 7 bases fit TRBD1. The ends lost 2 bases at V and 6 bases at J; junction bases unmatched: 9. Looked up from germline, CDR1 is KGHSH and CDR2 is LQKENI. The CDR3 contains 16 residues. For the CDR3, the DNA is TGTGCCAGCTCACCATCGACAGGGAATTCGCCCGGGGAGCTGTTTTTT. This sequence encodes CASSPSTGNSPGELFF.

The chain combines TRBV20-1 with TRBJ1-1; D is unclear. V lost 7 bases and J 7 bases, leaving 13 bases between the germline ends. The CDR3 length is 11 residues. Germline V gives CDR1 DFQATT, CDR2 SNEGSKA (reference sequence). CDR3 nucleotide sequence: TGCAGTGTCCGGGGTTACTATGAAGCTTTCTTT. It is translated as CSVRGYYEAFF.

CDR3: CASRTQGFTEAFF. For the CDR3, the DNA is TGTGCCAGCAGGACCCAGGGTTTTACTGAAGCTTTCTTT. V gene TRBV5-6 combines with J gene TRBJ1-1, with a tentative D call TRBD1 (5 bases). The V and J ends lost 5 bases and 5 bases respectively, with 13 bases between them. This CDR3 spans 13 amino acids. Germline assignment: CDR1 SGHDT and CDR2 YYEEEE.

The chain has TRBV4-1 and TRBJ2-7; D is undetermined. CDR3 length: 14 amino acids. Trimming took off 2 bases at V and 2 bases at J, with 10 bases between the two ends. CDR1 and CDR2 (germline): MGHRA, YSYEKL. Here the CDR3 DNA reads TGCGCCAGCAGCCAAAAGACTGACGCCTACGAGCAGTACTTC. Amino acid sequence: CASSQKTDAYEQYF.

The rearrangement joins TRBV5-8 to TRBJ2-3, with TRBD1 matching 8 bases. Germline V CDR1 and CDR2: SGHTS, YDEGEE. The CDR3 is 14 amino acids. V was pared by 0 bases and J by 5 bases, with 2 bases of the junction left unmatched. The CDR3 DNA is TGTGCCAGCAGCTTGGACAGGGGGGTAGATACGCAGTATTTT. Encoded protein: CASSLDRGVDTQYF.

The chain recombines TRBV9 with TRBJ2-3, with 11 bases identical to TRBD2. CDR3 size: 16 residues. Per the germline V gene, CDR1 is SGDLS and CDR2 is YYNGEE. The J segment lost 4 bases and the V segment lost 4 bases, leaving 8 bases of the junction unmatched. The CDR3 spells CASSPLTSGMADTQYF. The CDR3, as DNA: TGTGCCAGCAGCCCCCTGACTAGCGGGATGGCAGATACGCAGTATTTT.

The chain carries TRBV6-2 or TRBV6-3 and TRBJ2-2, with D possibly TRBD1 on 6 matching bases. The CDR3 spans 19 residues. Germline V gene lookup returns CDR1 MNHEY and CDR2 SVGEGT. V lost 4 bases and J 3 bases, leaving 24 bases between the germline ends. The CDR3 reads CASSFPLNRDLEDTGELFF. CDR3 sequence (DNA): TGTGCCAGCAGTTTCCCACTAAACAGGGACCTCGAGGACACCGGGGAGCTGTTTTTT.

V usage is TRBV19 and J usage is TRBJ1-5, with 7 bases lining up with TRBD1. Germline CDR1 is LNHDA and CDR2 is SQIVND (reference sequence). The ends lost 3 bases at V and 0 bases at J; junction bases unmatched: 5. The CDR3 consists of 16 residues. The CDR3 region is CASSIEGGYSNQPQHF. The CDR3 region has the DNA TGTGCCAGTAGTATTGAAGGGGGCTATAGCAATCAGCCCCAGCATTTT.

The sample holds a few counts of this clonotype. The chain employs TRBV12-3 or TRBV12-4 and TRBJ2-1; 11 nucleotides match TRBD1. The CDR3 totals 15 residues. Germline trimming cut 3 bases from V and 5 bases from J; bases unmatched to any gene: 3. This chain's CDR3 is CASSLGTGGHNEQFF. As DNA, the CDR3 is TGTGCCAGCAGTTTGGGGACAGGGGGTCACAATGAGCAGTTCTTC.

The chain links TRBV10-3 to TRBJ2-5; D call uncertain. This CDR3 is 12 amino acids long. Germline lookup yields CDR1 ENHRY and CDR2 SYGVKD. Trimming removed 6 bases from V and 9 bases from J, with 14 bases in between. CDR3 protein: CAISEEEKAQYF. The CDR3 coding sequence is TGTGCCATCAGCGAAGAAGAGAAGGCCCAGTACTTC.

This clonotype was seen a few times. V is TRBV4-1 and J is TRBJ2-7, with D possibly being TRBD1 (7 bases). CDR1 MGHRA and CDR2 YSYEKL come from the germline V gene. Trimming cost V 1 base and J 0 bases, with 10 bases left between them. The CDR3 is made up of 15 amino acids. The CDR3 is CASSQGQGGSYEQYF. CDR3 DNA: TGCGCCAGCAGCCAAGGACAGGGAGGCTCCTACGAGCAGTACTTC.

The V and J genes are TRBV6-5 and TRBJ2-7; D uncertain. Germline values: CDR1 MNHEY, CDR2 SVGAGI. This CDR3 has 11 residues. Trimming took off 2 bases at V and 7 bases at J, with 6 bases between the two ends. CDR3 in amino acids: CASSYRGEQYF. DNA for the CDR3: TGTGCCAGCAGTTACCGTGGAGAGCAGTACTTC.

The table lists this clonotype with a few counts. The rearrangement uses TRBV7-9 and TRBJ2-7; D is ambiguous. Per the germline V gene, CDR1 is SEHNR and CDR2 is FQNEAQ (reference sequence). The length of the CDR3 is 15 residues. V was pared by 3 bases and J by 0 bases, with 12 bases between. CDR3 DNA sequence: TGTGCCAGCAGCTTGTCTCCGGTTGGCTCCTACGAGCAGTACTTC. This codes for CASSLSPVGSYEQYF. The complete variable domain, with remaining parts taken from reference TRBV7-9 and TRBJ2-7, reads DTGVSQNPRHKITKRGQNVTFRCDPISEHNRLYWYRQTLGQGPEFLTYFQNEAQLEKSRLLSDRFSAERPKGSFSTLEIQRTEQGDSAMYLCASSLSPVGSYEQYFGPGTRLTVT.